This TCR beta chain emerged from a study of CD8+ T cells in alopecia areata. About the study: Dosing with tofacitinib proceeded for 6 to 18 months, followed by 6 months off drug. The percentage of affected scalp area served as the score of severity for treated patients.

The treatment is: oral pan-JAK inhibitor, 5-10 mg twice daily. This clone was seen more than once but under ten times. What it binds is unknown. The study's findings and limits: Association of baseline CD8+ expansion with response is uncertain owing to one nonresponder. Numerous expanded lesional clones remained in scalp and blood during tofacitinib.

After isolation, RNA underwent reverse transcription to generate cDNA as the sequencing template. Here immunoSEQ multiplex PCR was the method, and the copy in TCRdb shows in-frame clones only, minus some. The sample holds some 200,000 clones, 60% seen once. The germline CDR1 and CDR2 sequences are LNHDA and SQIVND (reference sequence). Unmatched junction bases numbered 9, after V lost 4 bases and J lost 1 base. CDR3 length: 16 residues. The sequence was obtained from a human donor with alopecia areata. V and J are TRBV19 and TRBJ1-1, with 7 nucleotides matching TRBD1. The sample was CD4+ T cells sorted from blood, taken at week 4, from a patient treated with tofacitinib. CDR3 protein: CASSKPTDRANTEAFF. DNA for the CDR3: TGTGCCAGTAGTAAGCCGACTGACAGGGCGAACACTGAAGCTTTCTTT.